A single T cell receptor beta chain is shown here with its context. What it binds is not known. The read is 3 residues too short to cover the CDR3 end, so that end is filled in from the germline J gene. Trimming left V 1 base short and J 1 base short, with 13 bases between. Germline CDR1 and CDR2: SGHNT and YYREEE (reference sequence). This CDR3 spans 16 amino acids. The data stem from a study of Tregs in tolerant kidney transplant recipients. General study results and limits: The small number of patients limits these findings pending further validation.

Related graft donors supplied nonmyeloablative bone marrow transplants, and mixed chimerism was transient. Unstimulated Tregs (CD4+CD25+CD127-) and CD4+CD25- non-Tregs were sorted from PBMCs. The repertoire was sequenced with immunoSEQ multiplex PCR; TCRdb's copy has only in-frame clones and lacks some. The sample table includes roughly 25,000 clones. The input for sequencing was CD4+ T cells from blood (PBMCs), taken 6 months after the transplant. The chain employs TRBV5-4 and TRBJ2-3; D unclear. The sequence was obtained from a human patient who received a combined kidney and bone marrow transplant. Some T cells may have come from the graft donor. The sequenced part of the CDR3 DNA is TGTGCCAGCAGCTTGAAAATTCGAGCCGGCACAGATACG. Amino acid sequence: CASSLKIRAGTDT. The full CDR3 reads CASSLKIRAGTDTQYF.